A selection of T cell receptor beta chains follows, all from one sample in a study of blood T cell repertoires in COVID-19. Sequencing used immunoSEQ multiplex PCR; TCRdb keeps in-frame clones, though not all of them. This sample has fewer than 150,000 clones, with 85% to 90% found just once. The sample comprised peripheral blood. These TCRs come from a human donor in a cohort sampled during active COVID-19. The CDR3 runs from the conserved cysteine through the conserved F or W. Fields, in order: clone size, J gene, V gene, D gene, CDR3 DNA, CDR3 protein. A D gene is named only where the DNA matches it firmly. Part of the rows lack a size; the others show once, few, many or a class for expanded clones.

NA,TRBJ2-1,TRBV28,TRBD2,TGTGCCAGCAGTTTTTGGCGGGGGGGCCGCACTGAGCAGTTCTTC,CASSFWRGGRTEQFF
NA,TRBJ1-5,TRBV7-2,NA,TGTGCCAGCAGCCCAGGGTACAATCAGCCCCAGCATTTT,CASSPGYNQPQHF
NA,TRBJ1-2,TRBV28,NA,TGTGCCAGCAACCTATACGGGGAAGAGGATGGCTACACCTTC,CASNLYGEEDGYTF
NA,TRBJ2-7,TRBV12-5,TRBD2,TGTGCTAGTGGTTTGGTACCCGGGACTAGCTCCTACGAGCAGTACTTC,CASGLVPGTSSYEQYF
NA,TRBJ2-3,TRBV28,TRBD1,TGTGCCAGCAGAACCGGGACAGGCAGAGATACGCAGTATTTT,CASRTGTGRDTQYF
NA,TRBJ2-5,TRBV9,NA,TGTGCCAGCAGCCCCCAGGGGGGCGGAAAAGAGACCCAGTACTTC,CASSPQGGGKETQYF
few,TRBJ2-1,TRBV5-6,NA,TGTGCCAGCAGCTTGGAATCCGGGGTCAGTGAGCAGTTCTTC,CASSLESGVSEQFF
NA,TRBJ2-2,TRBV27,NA,TGTGCCGTGGAGGTCAACACCGGGGAGCTGTTTTTT,CAVEVNTGELFF
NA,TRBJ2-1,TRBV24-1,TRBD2,TGTGCCACCAGTGATTCTGGCGGGAGGGCCAGAAATGAGCAGTTCTTC,CATSDSGGRARNEQFF
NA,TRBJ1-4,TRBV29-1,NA,TGCAGCGCCGGGGGAGAAAAACTGTTTTTT,CSAGGEKLFF
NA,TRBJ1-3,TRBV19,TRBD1,TGTGCCAGTAGTTCACGGACAGGAGACTACTCTGGAAACACCATATATTTT,CASSSRTGDYSGNTIYF
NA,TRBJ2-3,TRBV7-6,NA,TGTGCCAGCAGCTTAGGAGCAGTGGAGCCCCCTGGTACGCAGTATTTT,CASSLGAVEPPGTQYF
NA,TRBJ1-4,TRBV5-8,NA,TGTGCCAGCAGCTTAAGGGCTGACAGCTCGAATGAAAAACTGTTTTTT,CASSLRADSSNEKLFF
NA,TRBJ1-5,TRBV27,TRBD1,TGTGCCAGCAGTTACAGGGGACATGGGGGACAGCCCCAGCATTTT,CASSYRGHGGQPQHF
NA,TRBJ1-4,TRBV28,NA,TGTGCCAGCAGTTCTCAGGGTTTCCGGGAAAAACTGTTTTTT,CASSSQGFREKLFF
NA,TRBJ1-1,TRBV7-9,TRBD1,TGTGCCAGCAGCCCATTGACAGGGTACACTGAAGCTTTCTTT,CASSPLTGYTEAFF
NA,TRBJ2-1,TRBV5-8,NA,TGTGCCAGCAGCTTGTCTCGGGTGGCAGTCTCCTACAATGAGCAGTTCTTC,CASSLSRVAVSYNEQFF
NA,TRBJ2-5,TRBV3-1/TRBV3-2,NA,TGTGCCAGCAGCCGAGCAAGATCGGTGGAGACCCAGTACTTC,CASSRARSVETQYF
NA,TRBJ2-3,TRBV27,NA,TGTGCCAGCAATTATGGGGGGGGCCCCGGAGATACGCAGTATTTT,CASNYGGGPGDTQYF
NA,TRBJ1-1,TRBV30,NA,TGTGCCTGGAGTATCGGGACTGAAGCTTTCTTT,CAWSIGTEAFF
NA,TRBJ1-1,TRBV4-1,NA,TGCGCCAGCAGCCAAGGGGGGCAGGGAAGGAAGGGCACTGAAGCTTTCTTT,CASSQGGQGRKGTEAFF
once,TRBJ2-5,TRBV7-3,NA,TGTGCCAGCAGCTTAGATCAGGGGTTCGGGGAGACCCAGTACTTC,CASSLDQGFGETQYF
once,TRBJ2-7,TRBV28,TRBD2,TGTGCCAGCAGCGAGTCTAGCGGGAGGGCCCCCTACGAGCAGTACTTC,CASSESSGRAPYEQYF
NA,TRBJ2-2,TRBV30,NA,TGTGCCTGGAGTGTACACGCTAGGGGGTCCGGGGAGCTGTTTTTT,CAWSVHARGSGELFF
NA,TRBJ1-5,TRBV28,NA,TGTGCCAGCAGTTTAGGTGCCCCCATGGGCCAGCCCCAGCATTTT,CASSLGAPMGQPQHF
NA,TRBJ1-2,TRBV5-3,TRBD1,TGTGCCAGAAGCCCATGGACGGGACAGAACTATGGCTACACCTTC,CARSPWTGQNYGYTF
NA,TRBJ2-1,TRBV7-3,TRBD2,TGTGCCAGCAGCTACGGACTAGCCGGGGGGAATGAGCAGTTCTTC,CASSYGLAGGNEQFF
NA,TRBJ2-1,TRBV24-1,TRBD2,TGTGCCACCAGTGATTCTGGGACTAGCGGTGACTACAATGAGCAGTTCTTC,CATSDSGTSGDYNEQFF
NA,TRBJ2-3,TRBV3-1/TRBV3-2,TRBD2,TGTGCCAGCAGCCCCGGACTAGCGGGGCCAGATACGCAGTATTTT,CASSPGLAGPDTQYF
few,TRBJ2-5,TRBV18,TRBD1,TGTGCCAGCTCCCAGGGGGCGCAGAGACAAGAGACCCAGTACTTC,CASSQGAQRQETQYF
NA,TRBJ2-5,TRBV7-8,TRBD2,TGTGCCAGCAGCATTTTAGCGGGGGGGCCTCAAGAGACCCAGTACTTC,CASSILAGGPQETQYF
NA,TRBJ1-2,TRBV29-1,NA,TGCAGCGTTGAAGTTGCTGGGGGCGCGGGTGGCTACACCTTC,CSVEVAGGAGGYTF
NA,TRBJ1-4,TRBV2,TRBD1,TGTGCCAGCAGCCAACAGGGGGCTAATGAAAAACTGTTTTTT,CASSQQGANEKLFF
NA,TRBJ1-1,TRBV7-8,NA,TGTGCCAGCAGCCCCCAGGCCAGGGTGACCACTGAAGCTTTCTTT,CASSPQARVTTEAFF
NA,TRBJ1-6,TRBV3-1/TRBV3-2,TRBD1,TGTGCCAGCAGCCAAGGGACAGGATATTCACCCCTCCACTTT,CASSQGTGYSPLHF
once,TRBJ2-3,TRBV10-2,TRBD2,TGCGCCAGCAGTGCTCCTTGGACTAGCGGGTATAGCACAGATACGCAGTATTTT,CASSAPWTSGYSTDTQYF
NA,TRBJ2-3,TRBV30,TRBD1,TGTGCCTGGAGTCTTGGACAGGGCACAGATACGCAGTATTTT,CAWSLGQGTDTQYF
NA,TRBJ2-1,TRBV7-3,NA,TGTGCCAGCAGCTTAAGCTCCTATAGCTCCTACAATGAGCAGTTCTTC,CASSLSSYSSYNEQFF
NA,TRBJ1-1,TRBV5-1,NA,TGCGCCAGCGGCGAAGGGGTAGGGGGCACTGAAGCTTTCTTT,CASGEGVGGTEAFF
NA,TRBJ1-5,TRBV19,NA,TGTGCCAGTAGTAACCTCCCAGTAAGCAATCAGCCCCAGCATTTT,CASSNLPVSNQPQHF
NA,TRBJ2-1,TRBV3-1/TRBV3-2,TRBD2,TGTGCCAGCAGCGGGACTAGCGGGTGGGTCAATGAGCAGTTCTTC,CASSGTSGWVNEQFF
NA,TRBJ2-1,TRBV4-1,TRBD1,TGCGCCAGCAGCCCTGGACAGGGACCCTACAATGAGCAGTTCTTC,CASSPGQGPYNEQFF
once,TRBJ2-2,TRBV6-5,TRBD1,TGTGCCAGCAGTTCGGGACAGGGGGCGGGCGGGGAGCTGTTTTTT,CASSSGQGAGGELFF
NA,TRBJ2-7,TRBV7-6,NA,TGTGCCAGCAGCTTAGCGGAAGGAGAGAGCTACGAGCAGTACTTC,CASSLAEGESYEQYF
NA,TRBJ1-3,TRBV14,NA,TGTGCCAGCAGCCAAGATCGGGTACTAAACACCATATATTTT,CASSQDRVLNTIYF
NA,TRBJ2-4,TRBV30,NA,TGTGCGGGGGCGCTAGCCAAAAACATTCAGTACTTC,CAGALAKNIQYF
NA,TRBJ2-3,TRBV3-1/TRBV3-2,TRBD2,TGTGCCAGCAGCCCTTCGCGGGGGAATACAGATACGCAGTATTTT,CASSPSRGNTDTQYF
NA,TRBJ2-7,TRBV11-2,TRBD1,TGTGCCAGCACCCAGTTCGGACAGGGGGCAAGGGAGCAGTACTTC,CASTQFGQGAREQYF
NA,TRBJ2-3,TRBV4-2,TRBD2,TGTGCCAGCAGCCAACTCCCGGTTACTAGCGACACAGATACGCAGTATTTT,CASSQLPVTSDTDTQYF
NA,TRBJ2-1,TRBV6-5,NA,TGTGCCACCAGGCCAGGGGCCAATGAGCAGTTCTTC,CATRPGANEQFF
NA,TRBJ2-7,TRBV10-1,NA,TGCGCCAGCAGCAGGACTCCATCCTACGAGCAGTACTTC,CASSRTPSYEQYF
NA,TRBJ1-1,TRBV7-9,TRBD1,TGTGCCAGCAGCTTAGGGGACAGTTTCACTGAAGCTTTCTTT,CASSLGDSFTEAFF
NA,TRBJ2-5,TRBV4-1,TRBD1,TGCGCCAGCAGCCCGCCTGGGACAGGTCAAGAGACCCAGTACTTC,CASSPPGTGQETQYF